Each of the 8 T cell receptor beta chains below was sequenced from the same sample in a study of early T cells in non-severe SARS-CoV-2 infection. TCRdb redid the calling of the 5' RACE reads with MiXCR, one entry per CDR3 protein. There are 81,000 or so distinct CDR3 sequences in the sample; about 12% occur only once, and around 3.6% lies in the top ten. The sequencing input was whole blood. These receptors were collected from an adult who was a healthcare worker with PCR-confirmed SARS-CoV-2 infection or an uninfected control (not recorded which).

The chain links TRBV28 to TRBJ2-5; TRBD1 matches at 10 bases. V shed 4 bases, J shed 3 bases, and the junction held 8 bases outside the gene matches. Germline CDR1 is MDHEN and CDR2 is SYDVKM. The CDR3 length is 16 residues. The CDR3 loop reads CASSSAGTGDEETQYF. CDR3 coding DNA: TGTGCCAGCAGTTCAGCCGGGACAGGGGACGAAGAGACCCAGTACTTC.

The V gene is TRBV20-1, the J gene TRBJ2-5; D uncertain. V was clipped by 3 bases and J by 5 bases, with 7 bases between them. The CDR3 is made up of 11 amino acids. Germline CDR1 is DFQATT and CDR2 is SNEGSKA (reference sequence). DNA for the CDR3: TGCAGTGCTAGGCCCGACGAGACCCAGTACTTC. The encoded protein is CSARPDETQYF.

The table lists this clonotype with many counts. This chain links TRBV28 with TRBJ2-4; TRBD1 might be the D (5 bases). Germline V gene sequence: CDR1 MDHEN, CDR2 SYDVKM. Trimming shortened V by 8 bases and J by 6 bases, and 11 bases separated the two germline ends. The CDR3 contains 12 residues. DNA for the CDR3: TGTGCCAGCCAGGGTCTCGGAAACATTCAGTACTTC. Translated: CASQGLGNIQYF.

Concerning this clonotype itself: Being one base from a much bigger clone, this may be a read error. This chain uses TRBV3-1 with TRBJ2-1; 11 nucleotides align to TRBD2. This CDR3 has 15 residues. Germline assignment: CDR1 LGHDT and CDR2 YNNKEL (reference sequence). CDR3 DNA: TGTGTCAGCAGCTTCGGGACTAGCGGAGAGGGTGAACAGTTCTTC. This gives the protein CVSSFGTSGEGEQFF.

This clonotype was recorded many times. The DNA of the CDR3 is TGTGCCGCGGGGGGATTCCCCTCCTACGAGCAGTACTTC. This translates into CAAGGFPSYEQYF. The chain recombines TRBV3-1 with TRBJ2-7, with 8 positions matching TRBD2. With 11 bases clipped from V and 0 bases from J, the junction kept 6 bases outside the gene matches. This CDR3 comprises 13 residues. Per the germline V gene, CDR1 is LGHDT and CDR2 is YNNKEL (reference sequence).

This clonotype was counted ten times or more. The chain employs TRBV4-2 and TRBJ2-6; the D is unclear. This CDR3 contains 16 residues. Looked up from germline, CDR1 is LGHNA and CDR2 is YNFKEQ. V was shortened by 0 bases and J by 2 bases, with 8 bases between the two germline ends. CDR3 nucleotides: TGTGCCAGCAGCCAAGATCCAGCTACTGGGGCCAACGTCCTGACTTTC. Translation gives CASSQDPATGANVLTF.

The chain is built from TRBV15 and TRBJ2-5, with a tentative D call TRBD1 (5 bases). Germline V gene sequence: CDR1 LNHNV, CDR2 YYDKDF (reference sequence). The CDR3 spans 14 residues. V was pared by 0 bases and J by 1 base, with 6 bases between. DNA of the CDR3: TGTGCCACCAGCAGAGATCAGGGCCAAGAGACCCAGTACTTC. This sequence encodes CATSRDQGQETQYF.

V is TRBV29-1 and J is TRBJ2-3; D unclear. CDR1 is SQVTM, CDR2 ANQGSEA, per germline. The CDR3 loop spans 11 amino acids. V dropped 8 bases and J dropped 1 base, with 7 bases sitting between them. This CDR3 is CSCDRTDTQYF. In DNA, the CDR3 is TGCAGCTGTGACCGCACAGATACGCAGTATTTT.